This passage covers 11 T cell receptor beta chains from one sample sequenced in a study of blood T cell repertoires in COVID-19. The repertoire was sequenced with immunoSEQ multiplex PCR; TCRdb's copy has only in-frame clones and lacks some. The sample includes 200,000 to 250,000 clones, about 91% of them seen just once. Sequenced: PBMCs or T cells enriched from blood (not recorded which). Receptors originate from a woman in her forties or fifties with acute COVID-19.

The V gene is TRBV28, the J gene TRBJ1-5; D unclear. CDR3 length: 13 amino acids. Trimming stripped 4 bases from V and 7 bases from J, with 11 bases between. From germline, CDR1 is MDHEN and CDR2 SYDVKM. As DNA, the CDR3 is TGTGCCAGCAGTTACGGGGAGGGCCAGCCCCAGCATTTT. It yields the protein CASSYGEGQPQHF.

The J gene is TRBJ1-1, the V gene TRBV24-1, with D uncertain. The CDR3 is 13 residues long. V was cut by 8 bases and J by 9 bases, with 18 bases left in between. Germline values: CDR1 KGHDR, CDR2 SFDVKD. CDR3 region: CATTEREGGKAFF. The CDR3 DNA sequence: TGTGCCACCACCGAAAGGGAAGGAGGGAAAGCTTTCTTT.

This chain connects TRBV18 to TRBJ1-2; D perhaps matches TRBD1 (5 bases). V lost 0 bases and J 2 bases, leaving 7 bases between the germline ends. Looked up from germline, CDR1 is KGHSH and CDR2 is LQKENI. This CDR3 has 14 amino acids. CDR3 in amino acids: CASSPPAGNYGYTF. The CDR3 nucleotides are TGTGCCAGCTCACCACCAGCAGGGAACTATGGCTACACCTTC.

J is TRBJ2-1 and V is TRBV6-5; 8 nucleotides match TRBD2. This CDR3 has 16 residues. CDR1 and CDR2 (germline): MNHEY, SVGAGI. The V segment lost 2 bases and the J segment 5 bases; nucleotides outside the gene matches: 8. As DNA, the CDR3 is TGTGCCAGCAGTTACGATTGGGGAGCGGGAGACAATGAGCAGTTCTTC. Translation gives CASSYDWGAGDNEQFF.

The chain combines TRBV7-2 with TRBJ1-6; the D gene is possibly TRBD1 (5 bases). V lost 6 bases and J lost 9, with 15 bases in between. The germline V gene encodes CDR1 SGHTA and CDR2 FQGNSA. This CDR3 spans 14 amino acids. The CDR3 sequence: CASSPDTSPSPLHF. The CDR3 region has the DNA TGTGCCAGCAGTCCGGACACGAGCCCTTCACCCCTCCACTTT.

CDR3 region: CASSYLSGNEGEQYF. The CDR3 DNA is TGTGCCAGCAGCTACCTGAGCGGGAACGAAGGCGAGCAGTACTTC. The J gene is TRBJ2-7, the V gene TRBV7-2; 7 bases fit TRBD2. Trimming cost V 4 bases and J 6 bases; bases outside gene matches: 12. The length of the CDR3 is 15 residues. Per germline, CDR1 SGHTA and CDR2 FQGNSA.

The genes are TRBV6-5 and TRBJ2-1; 11 bases match TRBD2. The CDR3 is made up of 16 amino acids. Germline-derived CDR1 and CDR2 are MNHEY and SVGAGI. J gave up 2 bases and V 0 bases, and 0 bases lay outside the gene matches. The CDR3 DNA reads as TGTGCCAGCAGTTACTCGGGACTAGCGGCCTACAATGAGCAGTTCTTC. Protein: CASSYSGLAAYNEQFF.

V usage is TRBV19 and J usage is TRBJ1-1; 7 bases line up with TRBD1. Germline CDR1 and CDR2: LNHDA and SQIVND (reference sequence). This CDR3 contains 16 residues. Unmatched junction bases numbered 9, after V lost 5 bases and J lost 0 bases. CDR3 region: CASSPSRDRMNTEAFF. CDR3 DNA sequence: TGTGCCAGTAGTCCCTCCCGGGACAGAATGAACACTGAAGCTTTCTTT. Looking up the rest from reference TRBV19 and TRBJ1-1 gives the full variable domain: DGGITQSPKYLFRKEGQNVTLSCEQNLNHDAMYWYRQDPGQGLRLIYYSQIVNDFQKGDIAEGYSVSREKKESFPLTVTSAQKNPTAFYLCASSPSRDRMNTEAFFGQGTRLTVV.

CDR3 coding DNA: TGCGCCAGCAGCCTGGGGGGAGGGAGGAACAATGAGCAGTTCTTC. Translated: CASSLGGGRNNEQFF. The rearrangement links TRBV4-1 to TRBJ2-1; 7 bases map to TRBD2. CDR1 and CDR2 (germline): MGHRA, YSYEKL. This CDR3 region has 15 residues. The trim removed 4 bases at V and 5 bases at J, leaving 8 bases unmatched.

CDR3 protein: CATSPENQVYEQYF. In nucleotides, the CDR3 is TGTGCCACCTCCCCAGAGAATCAGGTCTACGAGCAGTACTTC. The chain joins TRBV15 to TRBJ2-7, with D uncertain. Trimming removed 8 bases at V and 3 bases at J, with 17 bases between. Germline-derived CDR1 and CDR2 are LNHNV and YYDKDF (reference sequence). The CDR3 is 14 residues long.

The V call is TRBV5-1, the J call TRBJ2-1; 7 nucleotides match TRBD2. CDR1 is SGHRS, CDR2 YFSETQ, per germline. V was pared by 7 bases and J by 6 bases, with 13 bases of the junction left unmatched. The CDR3 spans 15 residues. CDR3 sequence: CASGRWLADFNEQFF. In DNA form, the CDR3 reads TGCGCCAGCGGGAGGTGGCTAGCGGACTTCAATGAGCAGTTCTTC.